This T cell receptor beta chain was documented in a study of early T cells in non-severe SARS-CoV-2 infection. Study at large: Sequencing targeted bulk RNA from unsorted whole blood, leaving chains unpaired.

Trimming took 0 bases from V and 6 from J, leaving 7 bases between them. Germline V gene lookup returns CDR1 SQVTM and CDR2 ANQGSEA. The CDR3 runs 12 residues. TCRdb passed the 5' RACE reads through MiXCR, listing each CDR3 protein once. In the table there are tens of thousands of distinct CDR3 sequences, about 8% of which are singletons. This clonotype was recorded at least ten times. This TCR was sampled from an adult who was a healthcare worker with PCR-confirmed SARS-CoV-2 infection or an uninfected control (not recorded which). This rearrangement joins TRBV29-1 to TRBJ2-3, with D uncertain. Sequenced material: whole blood, taken at baseline. CDR3 in DNA: TGCAGCGTTGAAGAGGGATCGGATACGCAGTATTTT. It is translated as CSVEEGSDTQYF.